This passage covers 8 T cell receptor beta chains from one sample sequenced in a study of a mutant IDH1 vaccine in newly diagnosed glioma (dated by TCRdb to 2020 to 2023). Antigens for these TCRs are unknown. In light of the paper, this sample's time point label describes: week 47, end of study. Each vaccine dose, consisting of 300 ug of a 20-mer mutant IDH1 peptide in Montanide, was administered subcutaneously with topical imiquimod. The library was made by the immunoSEQ multiplex PCR assay. The clones in this table, taken by TCRdb from immuneACCESS, are in-frame only. Not every clone is retained; where verified, under half of the shortfall comes from an unresolved V gene, and the cause of the rest is unknown. Present in this sample are about 94,000 clones, roughly 91% of which were seen just once. The ten largest clones add up to 0.75% to 0.95% of the sample. Sequencing used PBMCs, obtained from a glioma patient whose treatment included an IDH1 peptide vaccine. Receptor source: a woman in her 50s with glioma.

The chain couples TRBV7-9 to TRBJ2-7; D remains ambiguous. CDR3 length equals 14 residues. Deletions cut 2 bases from V and 6 bases from J, with 14 bases between. The germline CDR1 and CDR2 sequences are SEHNR and FQNEAQ (reference sequence). CDR3 sequence reads: CASSLTASLSEQYF. CDR3 DNA sequence: TGTGCCAGCAGCTTAACGGCCAGCCTCTCCGAGCAGTACTTC.

The chain couples TRBV28 to TRBJ2-7; D unresolved. In germline, CDR1 is MDHEN, CDR2 SYDVKM. This CDR3 has 13 amino acids. V lost 7 bases, J lost 8 bases, and 18 bases lay in between. The CDR3, as DNA: TGTGCCAGCACCCGGACCCCCGGCTCCAAGCAGTACTTC. This codes for CASTRTPGSKQYF.

V usage is TRBV6-5 and J usage is TRBJ1-5; no firm D call. The CDR3 extends over 15 amino acids. V dropped 0 bases and J dropped 2 bases, with 8 bases sitting between them. Germline V lookup: CDR1 MNHEY, CDR2 SVGAGI. The CDR3 is CASSYSGTGNQPQHF. CDR3 nucleotide sequence: TGTGCCAGCAGTTACTCAGGAACAGGCAATCAGCCCCAGCATTTT.

In nucleotides, the CDR3 is TGCAGCGTTGAAGGCCCGTACAATGAGCAGTTCTTC. Translation: CSVEGPYNEQFF. This chain connects TRBV29-1 to TRBJ2-1; D remains ambiguous. CDR3 length equals 12 residues. The V end was cut by 1 base, the J end by 4 bases, with 5 bases between. Germline V gene sequence: CDR1 SQVTM, CDR2 ANQGSEA.

The chain couples TRBV9 to TRBJ2-1; D may match TRBD1 or TRBD2 (6 bases each). The germline CDR1 and CDR2 sequences are SGDLS and YYNGEE. The germline V and J ends were trimmed by 1 base and 4 bases, with 15 bases remaining between them. This CDR3 is 16 amino acids long. The CDR3 here is CASSVRRGATYNEQFF. CDR3 DNA: TGTGCCAGCAGCGTAAGAAGGGGGGCAACTTACAATGAGCAGTTCTTC.

The genes are TRBV27 and TRBJ2-5; maybe TRBD1 (6 bases). Germline CDR1 reads MNHEY; CDR2 reads SMNVEV (reference sequence). Trimming took off 4 bases at V and 2 bases at J, with 11 bases between the two ends. The CDR3 is 14 amino acids. In nucleotides, the CDR3 is TGTGCCAGCAGTTCCAGGACAGAACAAGAGACCCAGTACTTC. Translation: CASSSRTEQETQYF.

This chain connects TRBV15 to TRBJ2-4, with 8 positions matching TRBD1. This CDR3 has 16 amino acids. V shed 3 bases and J 5 bases; nucleotides not matched to a gene: 9. Germline values: CDR1 LNHNV, CDR2 YYDKDF (reference sequence). CDR3 nucleotides: TGTGCCACCAGCAGCGAAACAGGGGGTTTCCAAAACATTCAGTACTTC. This encodes CATSSETGGFQNIQYF.

The V call is TRBV9, the J call TRBJ1-5, with D unresolved. V lost 4 bases, J lost 1 base, and 12 bases lay in between. Looked up from germline, CDR1 is SGDLS and CDR2 is YYNGEE. This CDR3 is 15 amino acids long. CDR3 bases: TGTGCCAGCAGCCCCAGTTTTTTGAGCAATCAGCCCCAGCATTTT. This encodes CASSPSFLSNQPQHF.